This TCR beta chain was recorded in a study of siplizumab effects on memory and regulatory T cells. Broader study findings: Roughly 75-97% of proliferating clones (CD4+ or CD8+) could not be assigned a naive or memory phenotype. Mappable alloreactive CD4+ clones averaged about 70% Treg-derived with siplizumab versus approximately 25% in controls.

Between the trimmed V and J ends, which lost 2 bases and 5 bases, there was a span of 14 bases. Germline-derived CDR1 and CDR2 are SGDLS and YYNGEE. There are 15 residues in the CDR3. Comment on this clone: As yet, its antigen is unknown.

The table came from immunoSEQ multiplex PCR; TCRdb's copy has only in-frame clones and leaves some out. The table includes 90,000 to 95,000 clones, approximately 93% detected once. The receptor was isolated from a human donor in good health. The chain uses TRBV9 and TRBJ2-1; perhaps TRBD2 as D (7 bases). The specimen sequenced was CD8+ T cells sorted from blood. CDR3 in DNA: TGTGCCAGCAGCGTCTACCGGGGGGCAGACAATGAGCAGTTCTTC. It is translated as CASSVYRGADNEQFF. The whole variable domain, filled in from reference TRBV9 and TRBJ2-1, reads DSGVTQTPKHLITATGQRVTLRCSPRSGDLSVYWYQQSLDQGLQFLIQYYNGEERAKGNILERFSAQQFPDLHSELNLSSLELGDSALYFCASSVYRGADNEQFFGPGTRLTVL.